The 30 T cell receptor beta chains listed next were all sequenced from one sample in a study of blood T cell repertoires in COVID-19. Profiled with immunoSEQ multiplex PCR; TCRdb holds only in-frame clones, not every one. The table has approximately 500,000 clones, approximately 92% seen once. Sequenced sample: peripheral blood. The receptor set was obtained from a man between 18 and 29 years old with COVID-19, enrolled during active disease.

This chain joins TRBV19 and TRBJ1-2, with 9 bases matching TRBD1. The V gene's germline CDR1 is LNHDA and CDR2 SQIVND (reference sequence). The ends lost 6 bases at V and 2 bases at J; junction bases unmatched: 4. CDR3 length: 14 amino acids. The CDR3 loop reads CASSQGQGNYGYTF. DNA for the CDR3: TGTGCCAGTAGCCAAGGACAGGGGAACTATGGCTACACCTTC.

The count of this clone is one. The CDR3: CASSPQGAIGTDTQYF. DNA for the CDR3: TGTGCCAGCAGCCCACAGGGGGCGATTGGGACAGATACGCAGTATTTT. The V gene is TRBV11-2, the J gene TRBJ2-3, with 9 positions matching TRBD1. The CDR3 has 16 residues. The V segment lost 5 bases and the J segment 3 bases; nucleotides outside the gene matches: 9. Germline V gives CDR1 SGHAT, CDR2 FQNNGV.

This chain links TRBV9 with TRBJ2-1; 11 bases are shared with TRBD2. Germline trimming cut 2 bases from V and 9 bases from J; bases unmatched to any gene: 16. The CDR3 runs 18 residues. Looked up from germline, CDR1 is SGDLS and CDR2 is YYNGEE. CDR3 protein: CASSVISSLAGDFGEQFF. In nucleotides, the CDR3 is TGTGCCAGCAGCGTCATTTCTTCACTAGCGGGAGATTTCGGTGAGCAGTTCTTC.

The V and J genes are TRBV6-5 and TRBJ1-5; perhaps TRBD1 as D (5 bases). Trimming removed 2 bases at V and 6 bases at J, with 11 bases between. The germline gives CDR1 MNHEY, CDR2 SVGAGI. This CDR3 region has 14 residues. The CDR3 reads CASSYRRAAQPQHF. CDR3 bases: TGTGCCAGCAGTTACCGCAGGGCTGCTCAGCCCCAGCATTTT.

This chain connects TRBV5-6 to TRBJ2-7; D is unresolved. Trimming removed 0 bases from V and 6 bases from J, with 7 bases in between. CDR1 and CDR2 from the germline V gene are SGHDT and YYEEEE. The CDR3 contains 12 residues. CDR3 DNA sequence: TGTGCCAGCAGCTTGGTCTTCGGCGAGCAGTACTTC. As protein: CASSLVFGEQYF.

The CDR3 spells CASSPRAGGWNEQFF. As DNA, the CDR3 is TGTGCCAGCTCACCACGGGCAGGGGGCTGGAATGAGCAGTTCTTC. The chain has TRBV18 and TRBJ2-1; 8 bases are a match to TRBD1. Germline V lookup: CDR1 KGHSH, CDR2 LQKENI. This CDR3 has 15 residues. V was clipped by 1 base and J by 7 bases; unmatched bases: 6.

Note on this clone: The same CDR3 arises from other DNA sequences in this sample as well. The chain joins TRBV18 to TRBJ2-5, with 9 bases matching TRBD1. Germline V gene data show CDR1 as KGHSH and CDR2 as LQKENI. The CDR3 runs 13 residues. J gave up 5 bases and V 2 bases, and 0 bases lay outside the gene matches. CDR3 DNA sequence: TGTGCCAGCTCACCAGGACAGGGGGAGACCCAGTACTTC. Protein: CASSPGQGETQYF.

The chain couples TRBV6-5 to TRBJ2-2; weak D call: TRBD2 (5 bases). Trimming left V 7 bases short and J 7 bases short, with 10 bases between. CDR3 length equals 12 residues. Germline V gives CDR1 MNHEY, CDR2 SVGAGI. The CDR3 protein is CASKEDDGELFF. The CDR3 DNA reads as TGTGCCAGCAAGGAGGACGACGGGGAGCTGTTTTTT.

The chain couples TRBV10-1 to TRBJ1-2; TRBD1 might be the D (6 bases). The CDR3 sequence is 16 residues long. Trimming took off 3 bases at V and 6 bases at J, with 20 bases between the two ends. Germline-derived CDR1 and CDR2 are WNHNN and SYGVQD (reference sequence). CDR3 coding DNA: TGCGCCAGCAGTGACTACGTGGGGCACAGGGCGGATGGCTACACCTTC. Protein sequence: CASSDYVGHRADGYTF.

The chain links TRBV29-1 to TRBJ1-1; 7 nucleotides line up with TRBD1. V lost 6 bases, J lost 5 bases, and 6 bases stayed unmatched. CDR3 length equals 12 residues. CDR1 and CDR2 (germline): SQVTM, ANQGSEA. CDR3 in amino acids: CSVRTGKTEAFF. The DNA of the CDR3 is TGCAGCGTGAGGACAGGAAAGACTGAAGCTTTCTTT.

V is TRBV7-6 and J is TRBJ2-3, with D possibly being TRBD2 (6 bases). The V gene lost 8 bases and the J gene lost 0 bases, with 12 bases spanning the gap. The CDR3 covers 14 residues. CDR1 SGHVS and CDR2 FNYEAQ come from the germline V gene. The CDR3 region has the DNA TGTGCCAGCGGGGCGGGACTCAGCACAGATACGCAGTATTTT. This translates into CASGAGLSTDTQYF.

The V gene is TRBV14, the J gene TRBJ1-1, with a tentative D call TRBD1 (6 bases). The length of the CDR3 is 16 residues. V lost 1 base and J 5 bases, leaving 17 bases between the germline ends. Germline lookup yields CDR1 SGHDN and CDR2 FVKESK. The chain's CDR3 is CASSQVAGGAGTEAFF. In DNA form, the CDR3 reads TGTGCCAGCAGCCAAGTAGCCGGGGGGGCGGGTACTGAAGCTTTCTTT.

V is TRBV5-1 and J is TRBJ2-1; D call uncertain. This CDR3 has 11 residues. Germline-derived CDR1 and CDR2 are SGHRS and YFSETQ. Trimming left V 0 bases short and J 9 bases short, with 4 bases between. CDR3 protein: CASSLESEQFF. CDR3 sequence (DNA): TGCGCCAGCAGCTTGGAGAGTGAGCAGTTCTTC.

The chain uses TRBV5-1 and TRBJ1-2; D unresolved. The germline V and J ends were trimmed by 4 bases and 6 bases, with 10 bases remaining between them. The CDR3 totals 12 residues. Germline V lookup: CDR1 SGHRS, CDR2 YFSETQ. The CDR3 loop is CASSQTGDGYTF. The CDR3 DNA follows: TGCGCCAGCAGCCAAACGGGAGATGGCTACACCTTC.

This chain links TRBV19 with TRBJ2-5; 7 bases are shared with TRBD2. There are 16 residues in the CDR3. The trim removed 3 bases at V and 5 bases at J, leaving 12 bases unmatched. Germline V gene sequence: CDR1 LNHDA, CDR2 SQIVND (reference sequence). CDR3 bases: TGTGCCAGTAGTATCGGTGGGAGGGCCCTCTTGGAGACCCAGTACTTC. The encoded protein is CASSIGGRALLETQYF.

V gene TRBV27 combines with J gene TRBJ2-3; TRBD1 is a possible D gene (5 bases). This CDR3 contains 13 residues. Germline V gene sequence: CDR1 MNHEY, CDR2 SMNVEV (reference sequence). V lost 10 bases and J lost 6, with 17 bases in between. CDR3 loop: CATNRSGRDTQYF. The CDR3 DNA follows: TGTGCCACCAATAGATCAGGGCGGGATACGCAGTATTTT.

The rearrangement joins TRBV29-1 to TRBJ2-1, with TRBD1 matching 9 bases. CDR3 size: 14 residues. The V segment lost 2 bases and the J segment 3 bases; nucleotides outside the gene matches: 2. Germline CDR1 reads SQVTM; CDR2 reads ANQGSEA. The CDR3 region is CSVELDRGYNEQFF. The CDR3 nucleotides read TGCAGCGTTGAATTGGACAGGGGCTACAATGAGCAGTTCTTC.

The V gene is TRBV18, the J gene TRBJ2-7; tentatively, D is TRBD2 (6 bases). There are 14 residues in the CDR3. Per the germline V gene, CDR1 is KGHSH and CDR2 is LQKENI. V shed 5 bases and J shed 3 bases, with 14 bases lying between them. CDR3 sequence (DNA): TGTGCCAGCTCAAAGGAGGGTAAGGACTACGAGCAGTACTTC. Translating gives CASSKEGKDYEQYF.

This chain connects TRBV2 to TRBJ2-5; unclear D gene. Germline V gives CDR1 SNHLY, CDR2 FYNNEI. V was shortened by 7 bases and J by 5 bases, with 11 bases between the two germline ends. This CDR3 comprises 12 residues. DNA for the CDR3: TGTGCCAGCAAATTATCCGGGGAGACCCAGTACTTC. Its protein is CASKLSGETQYF.

The gene calls are TRBV5-4 and TRBJ2-7, with D maybe TRBD2 (6 bases). The CDR3 length is 14 residues. Germline CDR1 SGHNT, CDR2 YYREEE (reference sequence). Trimming shortened V by 4 bases and J by 0 bases, and 11 bases separated the two germline ends. CDR3: CASSGRGSSYEQYF. Here the CDR3 DNA reads TGTGCCAGCAGCGGCCGGGGGTCCTCCTACGAGCAGTACTTC.

The chain carries TRBV5-5 and TRBJ2-5, with 7 bases lining up with TRBD2. The J segment lost 4 bases and the V segment lost 5 bases, leaving 8 bases of the junction unmatched. CDR1 and CDR2 from the germline V gene are SGHKS and YYEKEE (reference sequence). The CDR3 extends over 14 amino acids. The DNA for the CDR3 is TGTGCCAGCAGGGGAGGGACTGAGATAGAGACCCAGTACTTC. Encoded protein: CASRGGTEIETQYF.

The chain couples TRBV4-1 to TRBJ1-6, with TRBD1 identical over 10 bases. This CDR3 is built from 21 residues. Germline lookup yields CDR1 MGHRA and CDR2 YSYEKL. With V trimmed by 2 bases and J by 0 bases, 13 bases remained unmatched. CDR3 coding DNA: TGCGCCAGCAGCCAAACGCACGGGGGACAGGGGATCCGCTCCTATAATTCACCCCTCCACTTT. It specifies CASSQTHGGQGIRSYNSPLHF.

This clone was seen just once. The genes are TRBV7-2 and TRBJ1-2; D might be TRBD1 (6 bases). The CDR3 consists of 13 residues. V lost 4 bases and J lost 6, with 12 bases in between. Germline CDR1 and CDR2: SGHTA and FQGNSA. The chain's CDR3 is CASSSRQGNGYTF. CDR3 DNA sequence: TGTGCCAGCAGCTCACGCCAGGGGAATGGCTACACCTTC.

The J gene is TRBJ2-7, the V gene TRBV5-5, with 7 bases fitting TRBD1. V lost 0 bases, J lost 3 bases, and 3 bases stayed unmatched. This CDR3 spans 14 amino acids. Germline V gene data show CDR1 as SGHKS and CDR2 as YYEKEE (reference sequence). The CDR3: CASSLGQGDYEQYF. The CDR3 region has the DNA TGTGCCAGCAGCTTGGGGCAGGGGGACTACGAGCAGTACTTC.

V gene TRBV3-1 (or the pseudogene TRBV3-2) combines with J gene TRBJ1-2; D unresolved. The germline CDR1 and CDR2 sequences are LGHDT and YNNKEL (reference sequence). Trimming cost V 3 bases and J 11 bases, with 10 bases left between them. The CDR3 totals 11 residues. CDR3 region: CASSQEDTYTF. The DNA of the CDR3 is TGTGCCAGCAGCCAGGAAGACACTTACACCTTC.

The chain couples TRBV7-9 to TRBJ2-7; the match to TRBD2 covers 7 bases. This CDR3 is built from 14 residues. Trimming at V came to 0 bases and at J to 3 bases, leaving 2 bases not matched to a gene. Germline V CDR1 and CDR2: SEHNR, FQNEAQ (reference sequence). CDR3 nucleotides: TGTGCCAGCAGCTTAGCGGGAGGGTACTACGAGCAGTACTTC. This codes for CASSLAGGYYEQYF.

The rearrangement links TRBV10-3 to TRBJ2-7, with D perhaps TRBD2 (6 bases). V lost 3 bases and J lost 4, with 16 bases in between. Looked up from germline, CDR1 is ENHRY and CDR2 is SYGVKD. The CDR3 is made up of 15 amino acids. The CDR3, as DNA: TGTGCCATCAGTGATTTGGGGAGTAGCGGTTACGAGCAGTACTTC. Its protein product is CAISDLGSSGYEQYF.

The V call is TRBV28, the J call TRBJ1-1; possibly TRBD1 for D (6 bases). The V and J ends lost 6 bases and 10 bases respectively, with 12 bases between them. Germline CDR1 is MDHEN and CDR2 is SYDVKM. This CDR3 has 11 residues. Written as DNA, the CDR3 is TGTGCCAGCAGCCCAGGGGAGGGAGCTTTCTTT. It codes for CASSPGEGAFF.

This chain uses TRBV6-1 with TRBJ1-5; TRBD1 agrees at 9 bases. CDR1 and CDR2 from the germline V gene are MNHNS and SASEGT. The trim removed 2 bases at V and 3 bases at J, leaving 5 bases unmatched. The CDR3 covers 16 residues. The CDR3 region is CASSESRTGVNQPQHF. In DNA, the CDR3 is TGTGCCAGCAGTGAATCTCGGACAGGGGTCAATCAGCCCCAGCATTTT.

The rearrangement joins TRBV19 to TRBJ2-1, with 13 positions matching TRBD2. V shed 5 bases and J 7 bases; nucleotides not matched to a gene: 5. The CDR3 sequence is 15 residues long. Germline V gene data show CDR1 as LNHDA and CDR2 as SQIVND (reference sequence). This chain's CDR3 is CASSLLAGGLNEQFF. CDR3 nucleotide sequence: TGTGCCAGTAGTTTACTAGCGGGGGGGCTTAATGAGCAGTTCTTC.